A selection of T cell receptor beta chains follows, all from one sample in a study of blood T cell repertoires in COVID-19. The data were produced by immunoSEQ multiplex PCR, yet TCRdb's version contains in-frame clones alone and is incomplete. The sample has 150,000 to 170,000 clones, over 75% seen once; the top ten hold about 0.63%. The specimen was peripheral blood. Source of these receptors: a man in his sixties with COVID-19, enrolled during active disease. Each CDR3 is given with its conserved first and last residue. The D gene is left open where the match is weak. Part of the rows lack a size; the others show once, few, many or a class for expanded clones.

d_call	clone_size	v_call	j_call	cdr3_nt	cdr3_aa
.	.	TRBV11-3	TRBJ1-1	TGTGCCAGCAGCTTAGGCGGTCAGTGGGGCCACGCTGACACTGAAGCTTTCTTT	CASSLGGQWGHADTEAFF
.	once	TRBV7-9	TRBJ2-1	TGTGCCAGCAGTTTCATAGAAACTCAATACAATGAGCAGTTCTTC	CASSFIETQYNEQFF
TRBD2	.	TRBV7-2	TRBJ2-5	TGTGCCAGCAGCTCAGGGGGGCTAGCGGGGTTCAAAGAGACCCAGTACTTC	CASSSGGLAGFKETQYF
.	.	TRBV28	TRBJ1-4	TGTGCCAGCAGATCCTGGCTTGAAAAACTGTTTTTT	CASRSWLEKLFF
.	.	TRBV24-1	TRBJ1-6	TGTGCCACCAGTGAAAGGGGGAGCAATTCACCCCTCCACTTT	CATSERGSNSPLHF
.	.	TRBV5-1	TRBJ1-2	TGCGCCAGCAGTAATCAACAGGGATTTCTCAACTATGGCTACACCTTC	CASSNQQGFLNYGYTF
TRBD1	once	TRBV3-1/TRBV3-2	TRBJ2-1	TGTGCCAGCAGCGGCCGGGACAGAAATTACAATGAGCAGTTCTTC	CASSGRDRNYNEQFF
.	.	TRBV3-1/TRBV3-2	TRBJ1-4	TGTGCCAGCAGCCTTGGGACCAGGGGTGAAAAACTGTTTTTT	CASSLGTRGEKLFF
TRBD1	.	TRBV18	TRBJ2-5	TGTGCCAGCTCACCAGAGAGACAGGGGGCGAGGGGAGAGACCCAGTACTTC	CASSPERQGARGETQYF
TRBD1	.	TRBV2	TRBJ2-5	TGTGCCAGCAGGCAGGATAACCGGGACAGCCAAGAGACCCAGTACTTC	CASRQDNRDSQETQYF
.	.	TRBV7-2	TRBJ1-1	TGTGCCAGCAGCTTAGAGAGACTCCTTACTGGTGAAGCTTTCTTT	CASSLERLLTGEAFF
TRBD2	.	TRBV11-2	TRBJ2-2	TGTGCCAGCAGCTTAGTGGGACTAGGCGTTAATTACGGGGAGCTGTTTTTT	CASSLVGLGVNYGELFF
.	.	TRBV12-5	TRBJ2-5	TGTGCGAGGACGGACAAAGAGACCCAGTACTTC	CARTDKETQYF
.	.	TRBV5-1	TRBJ1-2	TGCGCCAGCAGCTTGGGGGCTTCTAACTATGGCTACACCTTC	CASSLGASNYGYTF
.	many	TRBV5-8	TRBJ2-7	TGTGCCAGCAGCTTGGCTCACAGTCCCCCCTACGAGCAGTACTTC	CASSLAHSPPYEQYF
TRBD1	.	TRBV5-4	TRBJ2-1	TGTGCCAGCAGCTTGGATCAGGGGGCATACAATGAGCAGTTCTTC	CASSLDQGAYNEQFF
.	.	TRBV28	TRBJ1-3	TGTGCCAGCAGTCCCGAATACGCAACAGGGTCTGGAAACACCATATATTTT	CASSPEYATGSGNTIYF
.	.	TRBV27	TRBJ1-6	TGTGCCAGCAGTTTATTTGGAGATTCACCCCTCCACTTT	CASSLFGDSPLHF
TRBD2	.	TRBV24-1	TRBJ2-1	TGTGCCACCAGTGAGACTAGCGAGGGGGGTCAGTTCTTC	CATSETSEGGQFF
.	.	TRBV24-1	TRBJ1-2	TGTGCCACCAGTATTCGGGGTACACCTAGGGAAGGCTACACCTTC	CATSIRGTPREGYTF
.	.	TRBV6-6	TRBJ2-7	TGTGCCAGCAGTTACTCGCGGACGGACACCTACGAGCAGTACTTC	CASSYSRTDTYEQYF
TRBD1	.	TRBV18	TRBJ2-2	TGTGCCAGCTCAGCCGGGACAGGGGACACCGGGGAGCTGTTTTTT	CASSAGTGDTGELFF
TRBD2	.	TRBV5-4	TRBJ2-1	TGTGCCAGCAGCTTGGGGGGCGGGAGCTCCTACAATGAGCAGTTCTTC	CASSLGGGSSYNEQFF
.	.	TRBV25-1	TRBJ2-2	TGTGCCAGCACCCTTCGGGGTTCCGGGGAGCTGTTTTTT	CASTLRGSGELFF
TRBD2	.	TRBV24-1	TRBJ2-3	TGTGCCACGTCAAAGGGTGTAGCGGGAAGTACAGATACGCAGTATTTT	CATSKGVAGSTDTQYF